A selection of T cell receptor beta chains follows, all from one sample in a study of blood T cell repertoires in COVID-19. Sequencing was performed with immunoSEQ multiplex PCR; in TCRdb, only in-frame clones are kept and a portion is missing. Counted here are hundreds of thousands of clones, approximately 90% occurring once; the ten biggest clones make up roughly 2%. Material: PBMCs or T cells enriched from blood (not recorded which). These receptors were taken from a woman aged 55-75 years in a cohort exposed to, infected with or recovered from COVID-19 (not recorded which). Each CDR3 is given with its conserved first and last residue. A D gene is named only where the DNA matches it firmly. For some rows the clone size is stated as once, few or many, or as a class when expanded; others skip it.

j_call	v_call	d_call	clone_size	cdr3_nt	cdr3_aa
TRBJ2-1	TRBV6-5	TRBD2	.	TGTGCCAGCAGTTACTCGGTCGGGGCGGGAGGTGAGCAGTTCTTC	CASSYSVGAGGEQFF
TRBJ1-5	TRBV6-1	TRBD1	.	TGTGCCAGCAGTGAGGGACAGGGTAACTTCAATCAGCCCCAGCATTTT	CASSEGQGNFNQPQHF
TRBJ1-6	TRBV28	.	.	TGTGCCAGCCTAGACCCGCTGGCAGAAAACTCCTATAATTCACCCCTCCACTTT	CASLDPLAENSYNSPLHF
TRBJ2-3	TRBV5-1	TRBD2	.	TGCGCCAGCAGCCTGCAGCCTAGCGGGGGGGGCACAGATACGCAGTATTTT	CASSLQPSGGGTDTQYF
TRBJ1-2	TRBV11-2	.	once	TGTGCCAGCAGCCGAATGCAGGGGTACTATGGCTACACCTTC	CASSRMQGYYGYTF
TRBJ1-5	TRBV5-1	TRBD1	.	TGCGCCAGCAGCTTGGGGACAGGGAACCAGCCCCAGCATTTT	CASSLGTGNQPQHF
TRBJ2-7	TRBV4-2	TRBD1	.	TGTGCCAGCAGCCATGTCGGGACAGAGTCCTACGAGCAGTACTTC	CASSHVGTESYEQYF
TRBJ1-2	TRBV24-1	TRBD1	.	TGTGCCACCAGCCAGACAGGGGGAAGCTATGGCTACACCTTC	CATSQTGGSYGYTF
TRBJ1-1	TRBV4-3	.	.	TGCGCCAGCAGCCAAGGAGACAGGCCGAACACTGAAGCTTTCTTT	CASSQGDRPNTEAFF
TRBJ2-1	TRBV28	TRBD2	.	TGTGCCAGCAGTTTACTCGGGGAGGGCTACAATGAGCAGTTCTTC	CASSLLGEGYNEQFF
TRBJ1-2	TRBV5-4	TRBD1	.	TGTGCCAGCAGCTCACAGGGGGGTAACTATGGCTACACCTTC	CASSSQGGNYGYTF
TRBJ1-1	TRBV2	TRBD1	.	TGTGCCAGCAGTGAATTGGACAGGGGGCTTTTCTTT	CASSELDRGLFF
TRBJ2-4	TRBV27	TRBD1	.	TGTGCCAGCAGCCCCCCTACAGGGACAGACATTCAGTACTTC	CASSPPTGTDIQYF
TRBJ1-1	TRBV6-5	.	.	TGTGCCAGCAGGACTCTAGGGGCGAGAAACACTGAAGCTTTCTTT	CASRTLGARNTEAFF
TRBJ1-2	TRBV27	TRBD1	.	TGTGCCAGCAGTTCATCAACGACAGGGTGGGGTGGCTACACCTTC	CASSSSTTGWGGYTF
TRBJ1-1	TRBV5-1	.	many	TGCGCCAGCAGCTTTCAGACTAACACTGAAGCTTTCTTT	CASSFQTNTEAFF
TRBJ2-3	TRBV7-6	.	.	TGTGCCAGCAGCTTAGCGCCTAGTGGGTCGGGCACAGATACGCAGTATTTT	CASSLAPSGSGTDTQYF
TRBJ2-7	TRBV3-1/TRBV3-2	TRBD2	.	TGTGCCAGCACCCCCCGACTAGCGGGAAGTCTCGTGCAGTACTTC	CASTPRLAGSLVQYF
TRBJ1-4	TRBV19	.	.	TGTGCCAGTAGTATGGAGGCCTTTAATGAAAAACTGTTTTTT	CASSMEAFNEKLFF
TRBJ2-5	TRBV5-1	TRBD2	.	TGCGCCAGCAGCCCAGCGGGAGCCGGGAAGACCCAGTACTTC	CASSPAGAGKTQYF
TRBJ1-1	TRBV5-1	TRBD1	.	TGCGCCAGCAGCCCCGGGACAGGGGGCATGAACACTGAAGCTTTCTTT	CASSPGTGGMNTEAFF
TRBJ1-1	TRBV18	.	once	TGTGCCAGCTCACCGCTAGGAACTGAAGCTTTCTTT	CASSPLGTEAFF
TRBJ1-3	TRBV5-1	TRBD1	.	TGCGCCAGCAGCTTGGAGACAGGGTCTGGAAACACCATATATTTT	CASSLETGSGNTIYF
TRBJ2-3	TRBV7-2	.	.	TGTGCCAGCAGCTTAAGGGGGGGCCTAACCACAGATACGCAGTATTTT	CASSLRGGLTTDTQYF
TRBJ2-7	TRBV28	.	few	TGTGCCAGCAGTACGGCAGGGCCGAACTACGAGCAGTACTTC	CASSTAGPNYEQYF
TRBJ1-2	TRBV19	.	once	TGTGCCAGTAGTATAGGGGGCTCGTCCTTTGGCTACACCTTC	CASSIGGSSFGYTF
TRBJ1-2	TRBV28	.	.	TGTGCCACCATGACTTCTAACTATGGCTACACCTTC	CATMTSNYGYTF
TRBJ1-2	TRBV2	TRBD1	.	TGTGCCAGCCGGACAGGAGCTAACTATGGCTACACCTTC	CASRTGANYGYTF
TRBJ2-1	TRBV28	TRBD2	.	TGTGCCAGCAGTCTGCGGACTAGCGGGAGGGTAAATGAGCAGTTCTTC	CASSLRTSGRVNEQFF
TRBJ1-2	TRBV7-8	TRBD1	.	TGTGCCAGCAGCCCCCGGGCAGGGGGATCTGGCTACACCTTC	CASSPRAGGSGYTF
TRBJ1-2	TRBV5-4	TRBD1	.	TGTGCCAGCAGCCCCGGGACAGGGGGAATAGGCTATGGCTACACCTTC	CASSPGTGGIGYGYTF
TRBJ2-5	TRBV2	.	.	TGTGCCAGCAGTTTTGGTAGGGGCTCTTGGACCCAGTACTTC	CASSFGRGSWTQYF
TRBJ2-1	TRBV7-6	TRBD2	few	TGTGCCAGCAGCTTAGGAATAGCGGGAGCGTCGTCGAGCTCCTACAATGAGCAGTTCTTC	CASSLGIAGASSSSYNEQFF
TRBJ1-5	TRBV28	TRBD1	.	TGTGCCAGCAGTTTTTCGAGGGACAGGCGAAATCAGCCCCAGCATTTT	CASSFSRDRRNQPQHF
TRBJ1-4	TRBV4-2	TRBD1	.	TGTGCCAGCAGCCAAGCCCCCGGGACAGGGGGGAGGCTTAATGAAAAACTGTTTTTT	CASSQAPGTGGRLNEKLFF
TRBJ1-2	TRBV7-2	TRBD1	few	TGTGCCAGCAGCAACAGGGGGCGCTTCTATGGCTACACCTTC	CASSNRGRFYGYTF
TRBJ2-7	TRBV6-5	.	.	TGTGCCAGCAGTTACGTGGACAGAACCTACGAGCAGTACTTC	CASSYVDRTYEQYF
TRBJ2-5	TRBV5-1	TRBD1	.	TGCGCCAGCAGTCGGACAGGGGGCGCATACCAAGAGACCCAGTACTTC	CASSRTGGAYQETQYF
TRBJ2-2	TRBV7-3	TRBD2	.	TGTGCCAGCAGCTTATCGGCGGGAGGTACCGGGGAGCTGTTTTTT	CASSLSAGGTGELFF
TRBJ2-2	TRBV3-1/TRBV3-2	.	.	TGTGCCAGCAGCCCCTGGACAGTGGGGGAGCTGTTTTTT	CASSPWTVGELFF